Presented here are 31 T cell receptor beta chains from one specimen sequenced in a study of response to subunit inactivated influenza vaccine. MiXCR, applied by TCRdb to the RT-PCR reads, yields one record per CDR3 protein. This table has approximately 520,000 distinct CDR3 sequences, around 25% appearing once. The sample in question was CD4+ T cells sorted from PBMCs, obtained about 5 days after vaccination. These receptors originate from a man aged 50 or older who received an inactivated influenza vaccine.

The chain links TRBV5-1 to TRBJ2-7, with 10 bases fitting TRBD1. This CDR3 has 15 amino acids. Per germline, CDR1 SGHRS and CDR2 YFSETQ. Germline trimming cut 4 bases from V and 4 bases from J; bases unmatched to any gene: 8. CDR3 sequence reads: CASSGGTGVRYEQYF. In nucleotides, the CDR3 is TGCGCCAGCAGCGGCGGGACAGGGGTTAGGTACGAGCAGTACTTC.

The chain couples TRBV3-1 to TRBJ2-2, with 7 nucleotides matching TRBD2. Germline CDR1 is LGHDT and CDR2 is YNNKEL (reference sequence). V shed 1 base, J shed 4 bases, and the junction held 3 bases outside the gene matches. The CDR3 runs to 15 residues. The CDR3 sequence is CASSQVLAATGELFF. Here the CDR3 DNA reads TGTGCCAGCAGCCAAGTCCTAGCGGCCACCGGGGAGCTGTTTTTT.

The V and J genes are TRBV12-3 or TRBV12-4 and TRBJ2-6; D remains unclear. This CDR3 comprises 16 residues. V was trimmed by 4 bases and J by 0 bases, leaving 10 bases between them. This CDR3 reads CASSSPYSSGANVLTF. The CDR3 region has the DNA TGTGCCAGCAGTTCCCCGTACAGCTCTGGGGCCAACGTCCTGACTTTC.

This clonotype was seen more than once but under ten times. The V and J genes are TRBV20-1 and TRBJ2-7, with 12 bases fitting TRBD1. Trimming took 6 bases from V and 5 from J; bases not matched to a gene: 5. In germline, CDR1 is DFQATT, CDR2 SNEGSKA (reference sequence). This CDR3 has 13 residues. This CDR3 reads CSAAGQGAHEQYF. As DNA, the CDR3 is TGCAGTGCCGCGGGACAGGGGGCCCACGAGCAGTACTTC.

Only a few counts were recorded for this clonotype. The rearrangement uses TRBV10-3 and TRBJ1-6, with unresolved D. The CDR3 totals 12 residues. The V and J ends lost 0 bases and 13 bases respectively, with 7 bases between them. The germline gives CDR1 ENHRY, CDR2 SYGVKD. As DNA, the CDR3 is TGTGCCATCAGTGAGTCGAGGGAGCCCCTCCACTTT. This encodes CAISESREPLHF.

Ten or more counts support this clonotype. The chain is built from TRBV15 and TRBJ2-3; TRBD1 matches 9 bases. The CDR3 runs 16 residues. With V trimmed by 0 bases and J by 7 bases, 8 bases remained unmatched. The germline CDR1 and CDR2 sequences are LNHNV and YYDKDF (reference sequence). CDR3 nucleotides: TGTGCCACCAGCAGAGATCGCGGACAGGGGAGGAATACGCAGTATTTT. Residues: CATSRDRGQGRNTQYF.

This chain uses TRBV21-1 with TRBJ1-1; no check of the table's D call, TRBD1, against the DNA was made. TRBV21-1 is assigned pseudogene status. This CDR3 has 17 amino acids. CDR3 DNA: TGTGCCAGCAGCAAACCCGGGGACACCAGCTTGAACACTGAAGCTTTCTTT. Translation gives CASSKPGDTSLNTEAFF.

The CDR3 nucleotides are TGTGCCAGCAGTCCCCTCGGACAGATGGGTGGCAATCAGCCCCAGCATTTT. Its translation is CASSPLGQMGGNQPQHF. The genes are TRBV12-3 or TRBV12-4 and TRBJ1-5, with D maybe TRBD1 (6 bases). V was clipped by 5 bases and J by 2 bases, with 19 bases between them. The CDR3 totals 17 residues.

The chain joins TRBV20-1 to TRBJ1-2; TRBD1 matches at 10 bases. V lost 5 bases and J lost 7; bases outside the gene matches: 7. CDR1 DFQATT and CDR2 SNEGSKA come from the germline V gene (reference sequence). This CDR3 spans 13 amino acids. CDR3 in amino acids: CSAFSGTGAGYTF. DNA for the CDR3: TGCAGTGCTTTCTCCGGGACAGGGGCTGGCTACACCTTC.

This clonotype was seen only a few times. The chain has TRBV11-2 and TRBJ1-1; D gene ambiguous. V was shortened by 5 bases and J by 4 bases, with 8 bases between the two germline ends. The CDR3 covers 12 residues. Germline CDR1 reads SGHAT; CDR2 reads FQNNGV. CDR3 DNA: TGTGCCAGCAGCCCTAGTATCACTGAAGCTTTCTTT. It encodes CASSPSITEAFF.

V and J are TRBV20-1 and TRBJ2-1; TRBD2 agrees at 8 bases. Germline lookup yields CDR1 DFQATT and CDR2 SNEGSKA (reference sequence). V lost 1 base and J lost 4; bases outside the gene matches: 6. The CDR3 totals 15 residues. For the CDR3, the DNA is TGCAGTGCTAGAGGGGTACTAGCGGTATACAATGAGCAGTTCTTC. This gives the protein CSARGVLAVYNEQFF.

This clonotype was counted between two and nine times. V is TRBV5-1 and J is TRBJ2-7; TRBD1 aligns across 10 bases. This CDR3 spans 15 amino acids. Per germline, CDR1 SGHRS and CDR2 YFSETQ. The trim removed 3 bases at V and 6 bases at J, leaving 9 bases unmatched. The DNA of the CDR3 is TGCGCCAGCAGCTCTCGGACAGGGGGGCCCCCCGAGCAGTACTTC. Translated, it gives CASSSRTGGPPEQYF.

The table lists this clonotype with many counts. The chain uses TRBV7-8 and TRBJ2-7; either TRBD1 or TRBD2 may supply D (5 bases each). There are 17 residues in the CDR3. CDR1 and CDR2 from the germline V gene are SGHVS and FQNEAQ. Between the trimmed V and J ends, which lost 1 base and 4 bases, there was a span of 20 bases. This CDR3 is CASSLENFGTDLYEQYF. Here the CDR3 DNA reads TGTGCCAGCAGCTTAGAGAACTTTGGGACGGACCTTTACGAGCAGTACTTC.

This clonotype was picked up a small number of times. The chain recombines TRBV6-1 with TRBJ2-5, with 7 nucleotides matching TRBD1. Germline V lookup: CDR1 MNHNS, CDR2 SASEGT. After removal of 4 bases from V and 4 bases from J, the junction contained 6 bases not matched to a gene. The CDR3 is 14 residues long. The DNA for the CDR3 is TGTGCCAGCAGTGCAAACAGGGGTGCAGAGACCCAGTACTTC. Translating it yields CASSANRGAETQYF.

This clonotype was counted only a few times. The chain uses TRBV30 and TRBJ1-1; a weak D match, TRBD1 (5 bases). Per germline, CDR1 GTSNPN and CDR2 SVGIG (reference sequence). The CDR3 is made up of 12 amino acids. The V gene lost 5 bases and the J gene lost 4 bases, with 11 bases spanning the gap. The CDR3 spells CAWGDRATEAFF. The CDR3 nucleotides are TGTGCCTGGGGTGACAGAGCCACTGAAGCTTTCTTT.

The chain couples TRBV10-3 to TRBJ2-3; D not resolved. CDR1 and CDR2 (germline): ENHRY, SYGVKD. The CDR3 runs 16 residues. V lost 3 bases and J lost 0, with 13 bases in between. CDR3 nucleotides: TGTGCCATCAGTGATGGTAAGGTCCAGAGCACAGATACGCAGTATTTT. Translating it yields CAISDGKVQSTDTQYF.

This clonotype was observed a few times. J is TRBJ2-7 and V is TRBV5-1; 8 bases agree with TRBD1. With 4 bases clipped from V and 7 bases from J, the junction kept 7 bases outside the gene matches. In germline, CDR1 is SGHRS, CDR2 YFSETQ. This CDR3 comprises 13 residues. The CDR3 coding sequence is TGCGCCAGCAGCCAGGACCAGGGGGCTGAGCAGTACTTC. Its protein product is CASSQDQGAEQYF.

The chain links TRBV27 to TRBJ2-1; D is unresolved. This CDR3 contains 17 residues. The V end was cut by 7 bases, the J end by 5 bases, with 24 bases between. Germline V gene sequence: CDR1 MNHEY, CDR2 SMNVEV (reference sequence). The CDR3 DNA reads TGTGCCAGCAACCACCGTTCAGCGCGGAATTACAACAATGAGCAGTTCTTC. Its translation: CASNHRSARNYNNEQFF.

This chain joins TRBV4-2 and TRBJ2-5; possible D gene TRBD1, 5 bases. This CDR3 contains 15 residues. Germline lookup yields CDR1 LGHNA and CDR2 YNFKEQ. V gave up 0 bases and J gave up 5 bases, with 13 bases separating them. CDR3 amino acids: CASSQDLSRAETQYF. Written as DNA, the CDR3 is TGTGCCAGCAGCCAAGACCTTTCCAGGGCGGAGACCCAGTACTTC.

This clonotype has just a few counts. The V gene is TRBV29-1, the J gene TRBJ1-5; D is possibly TRBD1 (5 bases). V was cut by 4 bases and J by 0 bases, with 10 bases left in between. In germline, CDR1 is SQVTM, CDR2 ANQGSEA. There are 14 residues in the CDR3. The CDR3 DNA reads as TGCAGCGTTGCCCAGGGTAATAGCAATCAGCCCCAGCATTTT. Amino acid sequence: CSVAQGNSNQPQHF.

Comments on this clonotype: This likely comes from a read error, as the CDR3 has no conserved phenylalanine or tryptophan at its end. This rearrangement joins TRBV30 to TRBJ2-2; D ambiguous. This CDR3 is built from 13 residues. V lost 3 bases to trimming and J lost 4 bases, with 9 bases between them. Per germline, CDR1 GTSNPN and CDR2 SVGIG (reference sequence). Here the CDR3 DNA reads TGTGCCTGGAGGCGACTTGTCACCGGGGAGCTGTTTTCT. It yields the protein CAWRRLVTGELFS.

This clonotype turned up a few times. The gene calls are TRBV12-3 or TRBV12-4 and TRBJ1-1; tentatively, D is TRBD1 (6 bases). Trimming took 7 bases from V and 12 from J, leaving 24 bases between them. This CDR3 is 14 amino acids long. This chain's CDR3 is CASTKNPGTPSSFF. In DNA form, the CDR3 reads TGTGCCAGCACTAAGAACCCCGGGACACCATCTTCTTTCTTT.

The gene calls are TRBV10-3 and TRBJ2-3; 7 bases agree with TRBD2. CDR3 length: 14 amino acids. J lost 4 bases, V lost 2 bases, and 3 bases had no gene match. CDR1 is ENHRY, CDR2 SYGVKD, per germline. Here the CDR3 reads CAISEGGRADTQYF. The DNA for the CDR3 is TGTGCCATCAGTGAGGGCGGGAGAGCAGATACGCAGTATTTT.

This clonotype was seen a handful of times. The chain carries TRBV29-1 and TRBJ2-1, with TRBD2 identical over 7 bases. V shed 5 bases, J shed 0 bases, and the junction held 7 bases outside the gene matches. Germline V CDR1 and CDR2: SQVTM, ANQGSEA. This CDR3 is 15 amino acids long. CDR3 in amino acids: CSVRPSGSSYNEQFF. CDR3 DNA sequence: TGCAGCGTTCGGCCTAGCGGTAGCTCCTACAATGAGCAGTTCTTC.

The chain carries TRBV5-6 and TRBJ2-3; D not resolved. CDR1 is SGHDT, CDR2 YYEEEE, per germline. V was trimmed by 2 bases and J by 2 bases, leaving 12 bases between them. There are 15 residues in the CDR3. CDR3 protein: CASSFRTAPTDTQYF. CDR3 in DNA: TGTGCCAGCAGCTTCCGGACGGCTCCCACAGATACGCAGTATTTT.

The CDR3 sequence: CSVSLAGYEQYF. CDR3 DNA: TGCAGCGTTTCTCTAGCGGGATACGAGCAGTACTTC. This rearrangement joins TRBV29-1 to TRBJ2-7; 9 positions match TRBD2. The J segment lost 4 bases and the V segment lost 5 bases, leaving 3 bases of the junction unmatched. The CDR3 is made up of 12 amino acids. Germline-derived CDR1 and CDR2 are SQVTM and ANQGSEA.

CDR3 sequence (DNA): TGTGCCAGCAGCCAAGAGACGGTGCTAGCGGGGGCCACAGATACGCAGTATTTT. Protein: CASSQETVLAGATDTQYF. This rearrangement joins TRBV3-1 to TRBJ2-3; the match to TRBD2 covers 10 bases. In germline, CDR1 is LGHDT, CDR2 YNNKEL (reference sequence). The junction had 8 bases not matched to a gene; V was cut back by 0 bases and J by 2 bases. This CDR3 comprises 18 residues.

This clonotype was counted between two and nine times. This sequence joins TRBV5-1 and TRBJ2-5; 9 bases line up with TRBD2. The CDR3 is 16 amino acids. Germline V CDR1 and CDR2: SGHRS, YFSETQ. The J segment lost 4 bases and the V segment lost 0 bases, leaving 7 bases of the junction unmatched. The DNA for the CDR3 is TGCGCCAGCAGCTTGGATGGCGGGAGGGCCGTAGAGACCCAGTACTTC. It specifies CASSLDGGRAVETQYF. Full variable domain (outside the CDR3, taken from reference TRBV5-1 and TRBJ2-5): KAGVTQTPRYLIKTRGQQVTLSCSPISGHRSVSWYQQTPGQGLQFLFEYFSETQRNKGNFPGRFSGRQFSNSRSEMNVSTLELGDSALYLCASSLDGGRAVETQYFGPGTRLLVL.

The chain uses TRBV6-6 and TRBJ2-7; D is unclear. This CDR3 has 12 amino acids. With 6 bases removed from V and 2 bases from J, the gap between germline ends came to 8 bases. Looked up from germline, CDR1 is MNHNY and CDR2 is SVGAGI (reference sequence). In DNA, the CDR3 is TGTGCCAGCAGCAACCAACCCTACGAGCAGTACTTC. The encoded protein is CASSNQPYEQYF.

The chain combines TRBV15 with TRBJ2-5, with 8 positions matching TRBD2. Trimming removed 3 bases from V and 5 bases from J; junction bases left unmatched: 17. Germline values: CDR1 LNHNV, CDR2 YYDKDF (reference sequence). CDR3 length: 18 amino acids. This CDR3 reads CATSRDSGTGGSWETQYF. The CDR3, as DNA: TGTGCCACCAGCAGGGATTCCGGGACGGGGGGGTCTTGGGAGACCCAGTACTTC.

This clonotype was observed a few times. The chain is built from TRBV18 and TRBJ2-7, with a possible D match to TRBD2 (6 bases). Per germline, CDR1 KGHSH and CDR2 LQKENI. The CDR3 totals 12 residues. Trimming shortened V by 8 bases and J by 0 bases, and 8 bases separated the two germline ends. CDR3: CASAGSSYEQYF. In nucleotides, the CDR3 is TGTGCCAGCGCGGGGAGCTCCTACGAGCAGTACTTC. Together with reference TRBV18 and TRBJ2-7, the CDR3 gives the full variable domain: NAGVMQNPRHLVRRRGQEARLRCSPMKGHSHVYWYRQLPEEGLKFMVYLQKENIIDESGMPKERFSAEFPKEGPSILRIQQVVRGDSAAYFCASAGSSYEQYFGPGTRLTVT.